Below, 17 T cell receptor beta chains from the same sample are listed, as sequenced in a study of beta chain features in type 1 diabetes. Whole-study findings and limits: Patients with Type 1 diabetes showed moderately but significantly shorter TCRB CDR3s in all four CD4+ subsets.

The isolated RNA, all of it, was reverse transcribed, so expressed TCRB transcripts were what got sequenced. Sequencing was performed with immunoSEQ multiplex PCR; in TCRdb, only in-frame clones are kept and a portion is missing. The sample consists of approximately 250,000 clones, roughly 25% of them appearing once. What these receptors recognize is not known. The sequencing input was naive CD4+ T cells from blood. The receptors stem from a woman aged 25 to 39 with type 1 diabetes.

The table lists this clone with a few counts. V gene TRBV6-5 combines with J gene TRBJ1-1; 8 positions match TRBD1. The CDR3 is 14 residues long. J was trimmed by 5 bases and V by 8 bases; bases with no gene match: 10. Germline V lookup: CDR1 MNHEY, CDR2 SVGAGI. The CDR3 nucleotides are TGTGCCAGCCGCCGCCCAGGGGGCGCGACTGAAGCTTTCTTT. Its translation: CASRRPGGATEAFF.

This clone appeared a few times. The chain employs TRBV25-1 and TRBJ2-1; TRBD1 agrees at 7 bases. V lost 6 bases and J lost 7; bases outside the gene matches: 3. From germline, CDR1 is MGHDK and CDR2 SYGVNS. The CDR3 consists of 12 residues. DNA for the CDR3: TGTGCCAGCAGGTCACAGGGGAATGAGCAGTTCTTC. It codes for CASRSQGNEQFF.

The count of this clone is one. The V and J genes are TRBV9 and TRBJ1-2; weak D call: TRBD1 (6 bases). Germline V CDR1 and CDR2: SGDLS, YYNGEE. V lost 3 bases, J lost 3 bases, and 15 bases lay in between. This CDR3 contains 15 residues. DNA for the CDR3: TGTGCCAGCAGCGCAACAGGGAGTGGGGACTATGGCTACACCTTC. Protein: CASSATGSGDYGYTF.

The rearrangement joins TRBV30 to TRBJ2-7; TRBD2 agrees at 9 bases. Germline V gene data show CDR1 as GTSNPN and CDR2 as SVGIG (reference sequence). This CDR3 is 14 amino acids long. V lost 7 bases and J lost 6; bases outside the gene matches: 13. The CDR3 bases are TGTGCCTCCAGGGGAACTAGCGGGTTACGCGAGCAGTACTTC. It yields the protein CASRGTSGLREQYF.

The J gene is TRBJ1-2, the V gene TRBV6-5; 12 bases align to TRBD1. The germline V gene has CDR1 MNHEY and CDR2 SVGAGI. This CDR3 spans 12 amino acids. The junction had 0 bases not matched to a gene; V was cut back by 6 bases and J by 7 bases. The CDR3 is CASRGQGAGYTF. The CDR3 DNA reads TGTGCCAGCAGGGGACAGGGGGCTGGCTACACCTTC.

The J gene is TRBJ2-5, the V gene TRBV14; D gene unclear. V was shortened by 1 base and J by 5 bases, with 5 bases between the two germline ends. The CDR3 has 12 residues. The germline CDR1 and CDR2 sequences are SGHDN and FVKESK. The CDR3 region is CASSQVSETQYF. CDR3 sequence (DNA): TGTGCCAGCAGCCAAGTGTCGGAGACCCAGTACTTC.

This clone turned up a few times. The chain joins TRBV29-1 to TRBJ1-1, with D unclear. The V gene lost 6 bases and the J gene lost 0 bases, with 14 bases spanning the gap. The germline V gene has CDR1 SQVTM and CDR2 ANQGSEA. This CDR3 is built from 14 residues. CDR3 nucleotides: TGCAGCGTGAGGTCGGAGAGGATGAACACTGAAGCTTTCTTT. Its protein product is CSVRSERMNTEAFF.

This clone was seen a few times. This sequence joins TRBV10-3 and TRBJ2-7; TRBD2 matches 9 bases. The CDR3 is 13 residues long. In germline, CDR1 is ENHRY, CDR2 SYGVKD. V shed 4 bases and J 3 bases; nucleotides not matched to a gene: 1. The CDR3 spells CAISGGRDYEQYF. The CDR3 DNA follows: TGTGCCATCAGTGGCGGGAGGGACTACGAGCAGTACTTC.

This clone was found a few times. This chain joins TRBV6-6 and TRBJ2-7; 7 positions match TRBD1. J was trimmed by 7 bases and V by 2 bases; bases with no gene match: 11. This CDR3 comprises 15 residues. Germline V gene sequence: CDR1 MNHNY, CDR2 SVGAGI (reference sequence). The CDR3 is CASSYEGRGSREQYF. For the CDR3, the DNA is TGTGCCAGCAGTTACGAGGGCAGGGGGTCGAGGGAGCAGTACTTC.

The rearrangement joins TRBV5-4 to TRBJ2-2; 10 positions match TRBD1. The CDR3 contains 16 residues. Trimming removed 4 bases from V and 1 base from J; junction bases left unmatched: 4. Germline values: CDR1 SGHNT, CDR2 YYREEE (reference sequence). CDR3 bases: TGTGCCAGCAGCGCAGGGGACAGGGGGAACACCGGGGAGCTGTTTTTT. Its protein product is CASSAGDRGNTGELFF. Filled out from reference TRBV5-4 and TRBJ2-2, the complete variable domain reads ETGVTQSPTHLIKTRGQQVTLRCSSQSGHNTVSWYQQALGQGPQFIFQYYREEENGRGNFPPRFSGLQFPNYSSELNVNALELDDSALYLCASSAGDRGNTGELFFGEGSRLTVL.

The chain combines TRBV18 with TRBJ2-1; 9 bases fit TRBD2. V lost 3 bases and J lost 4; bases outside the gene matches: 4. CDR3 length: 15 residues. Germline lookup yields CDR1 KGHSH and CDR2 LQKENI. CDR3 DNA sequence: TGTGCCAGCTCACCGGAGACTAGCGGATACAATGAGCAGTTCTTC. Its protein is CASSPETSGYNEQFF. The entire variable domain, with the rest obtained from reference TRBV18 and TRBJ2-1, is as follows: NAGVMQNPRHLVRRRGQEARLRCSPMKGHSHVYWYRQLPEEGLKFMVYLQKENIIDESGMPKERFSAEFPKEGPSILRIQQVVRGDSAAYFCASSPETSGYNEQFFGPGTRLTVL.

The table lists this clone with a few counts. CDR3 residues: CASHGGLGTEAFF. CDR3 nucleotides: TGTGCCAGCCACGGGGGGTTAGGAACTGAAGCTTTCTTT. J is TRBJ1-1 and V is TRBV18, with D possibly being TRBD1 (5 bases). The germline V gene encodes CDR1 KGHSH and CDR2 LQKENI. V was trimmed by 8 bases and J by 5 bases, leaving 15 bases between them. The length of the CDR3 is 13 residues.

Only a few counts were recorded for this clone. The chain employs TRBV11-1 and TRBJ2-3; TRBD2 might be the D (5 bases). This CDR3 spans 14 amino acids. In germline, CDR1 is SGHAT, CDR2 FQDESV (reference sequence). V was clipped by 7 bases and J by 1 base, with 12 bases between them. CDR3 in DNA: TGTGCCAGCAACCGGAGGTTGGGCACAGATACGCAGTATTTT. This translates into CASNRRLGTDTQYF.

The sample holds one count of this clone. This chain connects TRBV7-3 to TRBJ2-1, with TRBD2 as a possible D gene (6 bases). This CDR3 has 15 amino acids. The V end was cut by 5 bases, the J end by 0 bases, with 11 bases between. From germline, CDR1 is SGHTA and CDR2 FQGTGA. The CDR3 nucleotides read TGTGCCAGCAGCCAGGGACTTACCTCCTACAATGAGCAGTTCTTC. Translating it yields CASSQGLTSYNEQFF.

The rearrangement joins TRBV25-1 to TRBJ2-3; no definite D call. V lost 3 bases to trimming and J lost 0 bases, with 7 bases between them. The CDR3 consists of 14 residues. Germline CDR1 and CDR2: MGHDK and SYGVNS. In nucleotides, the CDR3 is TGTGCCAGCAGTGAGACACCTAGCACAGATACGCAGTATTTT. As protein: CASSETPSTDTQYF.

This clone appeared once. The chain combines TRBV29-1 with TRBJ2-7; D remains ambiguous. Looked up from germline, CDR1 is SQVTM and CDR2 is ANQGSEA. Trimming left V 3 bases short and J 3 bases short, with 12 bases between. This CDR3 is built from 13 residues. CDR3 DNA: TGCAGCGTTGAGTACGGGTCGGGCTACGAGCAGTACTTC. Translating gives CSVEYGSGYEQYF.

The rearrangement uses TRBV15 and TRBJ2-3; D uncertain. Trimming took off 1 base at V and 3 bases at J, with 5 bases between the two ends. The CDR3 spans 13 residues. CDR1 and CDR2 (germline): LNHNV, YYDKDF (reference sequence). CDR3 nucleotides: TGTGCCACCAGCAGAGCTCCGACAGATACGCAGTATTTT. Translating it yields CATSRAPTDTQYF.